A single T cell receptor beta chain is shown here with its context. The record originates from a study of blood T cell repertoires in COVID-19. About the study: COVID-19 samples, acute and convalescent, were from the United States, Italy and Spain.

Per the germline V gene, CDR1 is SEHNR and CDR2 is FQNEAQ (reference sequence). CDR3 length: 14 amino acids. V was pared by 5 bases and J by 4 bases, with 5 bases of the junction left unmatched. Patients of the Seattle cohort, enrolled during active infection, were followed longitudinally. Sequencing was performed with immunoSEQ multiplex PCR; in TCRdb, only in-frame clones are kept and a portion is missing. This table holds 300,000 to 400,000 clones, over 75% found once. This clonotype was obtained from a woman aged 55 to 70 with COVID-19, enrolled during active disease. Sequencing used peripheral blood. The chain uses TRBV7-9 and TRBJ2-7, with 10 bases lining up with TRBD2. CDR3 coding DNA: TGTGCCAGCAGCGAGGGACTAGCGCTGTACGAGCAGTACTTC. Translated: CASSEGLALYEQYF.